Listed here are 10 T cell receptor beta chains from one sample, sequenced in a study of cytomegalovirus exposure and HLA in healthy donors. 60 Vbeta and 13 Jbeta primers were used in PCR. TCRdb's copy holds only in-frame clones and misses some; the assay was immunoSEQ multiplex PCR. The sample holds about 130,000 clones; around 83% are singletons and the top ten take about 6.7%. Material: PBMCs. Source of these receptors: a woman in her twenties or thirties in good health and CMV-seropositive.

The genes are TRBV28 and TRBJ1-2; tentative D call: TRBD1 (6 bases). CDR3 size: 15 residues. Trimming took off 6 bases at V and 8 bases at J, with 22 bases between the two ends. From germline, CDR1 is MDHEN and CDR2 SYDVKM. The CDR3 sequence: CASSYPGAGPRGYTF. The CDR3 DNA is TGTGCCAGCAGCTACCCAGGGGCAGGGCCAAGGGGCTACACCTTC.

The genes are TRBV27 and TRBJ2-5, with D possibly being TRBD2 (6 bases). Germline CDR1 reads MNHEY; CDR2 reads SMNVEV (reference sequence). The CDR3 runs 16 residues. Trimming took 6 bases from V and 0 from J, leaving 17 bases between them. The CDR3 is CASRTLGGSNQETQYF. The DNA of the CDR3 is TGTGCCAGCAGGACCCTGGGGGGTAGTAACCAAGAGACCCAGTACTTC.

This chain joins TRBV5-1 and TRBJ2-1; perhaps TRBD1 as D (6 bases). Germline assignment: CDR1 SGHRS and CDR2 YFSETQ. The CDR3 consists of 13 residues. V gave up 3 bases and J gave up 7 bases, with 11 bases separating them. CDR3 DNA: TGCGCCAGCAGCTGGGGACATCTTAATGAGCAGTTCTTC. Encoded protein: CASSWGHLNEQFF.

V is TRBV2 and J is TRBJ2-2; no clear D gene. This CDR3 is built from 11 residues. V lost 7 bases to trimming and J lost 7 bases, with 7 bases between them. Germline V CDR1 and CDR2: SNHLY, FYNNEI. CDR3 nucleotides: TGTGCCAGCAAGGAGTACGGGGAGCTGTTTTTT. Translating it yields CASKEYGELFF.

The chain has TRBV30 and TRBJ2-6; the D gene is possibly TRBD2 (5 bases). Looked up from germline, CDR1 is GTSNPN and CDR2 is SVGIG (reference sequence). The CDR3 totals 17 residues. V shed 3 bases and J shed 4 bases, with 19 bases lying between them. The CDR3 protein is CAWRPQEGTRGANVLTF. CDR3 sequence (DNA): TGTGCCTGGAGACCTCAAGAGGGCACGAGGGGGGCCAACGTCCTGACTTTC. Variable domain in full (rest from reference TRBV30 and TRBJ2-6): SQTIHQWPATLVQPVGSPLSLECTVEGTSNPNLYWYRQAAGRGLQLLFYSVGIGQISSEVPQNLSASRPQDRQFILSSKKLLLSDSGFYLCAWRPQEGTRGANVLTFGAGSRLTVL.

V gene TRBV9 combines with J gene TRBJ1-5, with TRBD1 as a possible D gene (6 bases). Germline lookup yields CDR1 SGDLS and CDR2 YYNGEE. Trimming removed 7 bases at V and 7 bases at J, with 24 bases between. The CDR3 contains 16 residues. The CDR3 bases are TGTGCCAGCTCGGGGGGGGGACCAAGGGGGAAACAGCCCCAGCATTTT. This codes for CASSGGGPRGKQPQHF.

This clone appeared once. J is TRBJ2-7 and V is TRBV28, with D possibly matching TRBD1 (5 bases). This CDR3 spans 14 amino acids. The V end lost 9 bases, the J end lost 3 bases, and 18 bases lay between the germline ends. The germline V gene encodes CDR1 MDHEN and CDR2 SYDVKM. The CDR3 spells CASAWGTGDYEQYF. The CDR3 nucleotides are TGTGCCAGTGCGTGGGGCACCGGAGACTACGAGCAGTACTTC.

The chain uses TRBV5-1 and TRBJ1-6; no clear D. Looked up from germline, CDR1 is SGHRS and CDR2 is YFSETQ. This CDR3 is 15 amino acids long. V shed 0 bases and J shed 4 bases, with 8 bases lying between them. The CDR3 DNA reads TGCGCCAGCAGCTTGGATCGGGGTTATAATTCACCCCTCCACTTT. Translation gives CASSLDRGYNSPLHF.

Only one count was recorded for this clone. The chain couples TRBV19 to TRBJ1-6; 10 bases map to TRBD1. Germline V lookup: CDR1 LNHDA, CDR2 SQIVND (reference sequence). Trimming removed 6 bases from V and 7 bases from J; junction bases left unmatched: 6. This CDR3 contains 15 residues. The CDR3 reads CASSPRDRGNSPLHF. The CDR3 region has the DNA TGTGCCAGTAGCCCCCGGGACAGGGGAAATTCACCCCTCCACTTT. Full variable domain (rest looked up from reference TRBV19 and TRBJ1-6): DGGITQSPKYLFRKEGQNVTLSCEQNLNHDAMYWYRQDPGQGLRLIYYSQIVNDFQKGDIAEGYSVSREKKESFPLTVTSAQKNPTAFYLCASSPRDRGNSPLHFGNGTRLTVT.

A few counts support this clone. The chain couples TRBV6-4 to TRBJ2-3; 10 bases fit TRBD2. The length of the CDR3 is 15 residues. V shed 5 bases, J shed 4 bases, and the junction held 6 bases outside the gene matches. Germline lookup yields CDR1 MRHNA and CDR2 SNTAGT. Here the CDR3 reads CASSRTSGEADTQYF. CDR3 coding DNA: TGTGCCAGCAGTCGAACTAGCGGGGAGGCAGATACGCAGTATTTT.